The 2 T cell receptor beta chains given below trace back to one sample, sequenced in a study of siplizumab effects on memory and regulatory T cells. Profiling relied on immunoSEQ multiplex PCR, and the TCRdb table lists in-frame clones only, not all of them. Here the sample spans around 100,000 clones, 92% being singletons. The specimen was Tregs sorted from blood. Every receptor here comes from a human donor in good health.

This clone was seen a single time. This chain connects TRBV10-1 to TRBJ2-3; D unclear. CDR1 and CDR2 (germline): WNHNN, SYGVQD (reference sequence). The CDR3 sequence is 15 residues long. Trimming took off 5 bases at V and 6 bases at J, with 18 bases between the two ends. CDR3 region: CASSSPGRTLDTQYF. The CDR3 nucleotides are TGCGCCAGCAGTAGCCCCGGCCGAACACTTGATACGCAGTATTTT.

This clone was counted a few times. CDR3 residues: CASSLGSLGEETQYF. For the CDR3, the DNA is TGTGCCAGCAGCTTAGGGTCGCTGGGGGAAGAGACCCAGTACTTC. This chain uses TRBV11-2 with TRBJ2-5; tentatively, D is TRBD1 or TRBD2 (5 bases each). V gave up 1 base and J gave up 3 bases, with 12 bases separating them. Germline V gene lookup returns CDR1 SGHAT and CDR2 FQNNGV. The CDR3 is 15 amino acids.